This T cell receptor beta chain was documented in a study of vaccination and CD4 T cells after COVID-19 (dated by TCRdb to between 2021 and 2022). For the wider study: Convalescent patients had a positive SARS-CoV-2 result on nasal swab PCR, and of these patients, nine had mild disease and one had severe disease. In the convalescent cohort there were six males and four females, among whom were two Hispanic individuals, seven Caucasians, two Asians and one multiracial person. The spike-specific CD4+ TCR repertoire was compared before and after mRNA vaccination in over nine COVID-19 convalescent patients and a handful of infection-naive healthy vaccine recipients. Post-vaccine blood samples were obtained a median of around 67 days after the second vaccine dose, with a range of roughly 13 to 250 days. Post-COVID blood samples were collected from convalescent patients a median of around 100 days after diagnosis, with a range of about 30 to 161 days. The cultures were stimulated with overlapping spike peptide pools from SARS-CoV-2 and from the common cold coronaviruses HCoV-NL63, HCoV-OC43 and HCoV-229E. Control cultures used a CEFX viral epitope pool as positive control, an HIV-1 Nef peptide pool as negative control, or no peptide. Participants received two doses of either the Pfizer-BioNTech BNT162b2 vaccine (n=8) or the Moderna mRNA-1273 vaccine (n=2).

Turning to this clonotype: It has no known antigen specificity. Qualities for individual bases were not recorded, and no much larger clone is one base off.

The CDR3, from cysteine to phenylalanine, totals 13 residues. The DNA shown is the 39-base CDR3, in frame from base 1. The V end loses 0 bases and the J end loses 8 bases, and a stretch of 7 bases separates them. In the germline V gene (reference sequence), CDR1 corresponds to LNHNV and CDR2 to YYDKDF. Explained via the paper, the treatment or condition label denotes: approximately nine-day PBMC culture with coronavirus spike peptide pools or control peptides (ViraFEST assay). The ViraFEST assay was used in the study, in which antigen-specific T cells were expanded with peptide pools and expanded clonotypes were subsequently identified by TCR sequencing. The convalescent patients' positive SARS-CoV-2 PCR tests were from March to December 2020, which was before the Alpha, Beta and Delta variants emerged in the United States. PBMCs were cultured at about 2 million per well in IMDM supplemented with approximately 5% human AB serum and about 10 IU/ml IL-2, with around 10 ug/ml peptide pools added. Half of the culture medium was replaced with fresh IL-2-containing medium on days 3 and 7. Once the cells had been in culture for roughly 10 days, the EasySep CD4+ T cell isolation kit was used to isolate CD4+ T cells by negative selection. Ficoll-Paque Plus gradient centrifugation was used to isolate PBMCs from whole blood, and the isolated PBMCs were then either used fresh or cryopreserved at -140C. Each culture condition was generally run in triplicate wells.

Library preparation used PCR. At the Johns Hopkins FTIC core, DNA from the cultured CD4+ T cells underwent TCR sequencing with the Oncomine TCR Beta short-read assay. The QIAamp micro DNA kit was used to extract genomic DNA from the cultured CD4+ T cells. Oncomine TCR Beta libraries from cultured CD4+ T cells were pooled using unique dual indexes and sequenced on an Illumina iSeq 100. The published analysis was carried out like this. Non-productive sequences were filtered out, and CDR3s that did not start with C, did not end with F or W, or were shorter than 7 amino acids were discarded. The MANAFEST web application identified antigen-specific clonotypes by comparing peptide-stimulated wells against reference wells and other culture wells. An FDR below 0.05, an odds ratio above 5, and a productive frequency above 0.1% in at least two of three replicate wells were required for clones to be considered positive. A clonotype was classed as cross-reactive if the clonotype showed significant expansion both in SARS-CoV-2 spike wells and in at least one common cold coronavirus spike condition. CDR3 homology was assessed with Levenshtein distances (stringdist) and unrooted phylogenetic trees (ape) in R version 3.6.1. In TCRdb, the public reads were trimmed at Q25 with fastp and aligned with MiXCR, with productive beta chains retained. Rows with one shared CDR3 protein collapse into an entry with the most common genes and DNA. TCRdb assigned the V and J calls; the authors' analysis was not used. The sample table lists roughly 15,000 distinct CDR3 sequences, approximately 70% of them with a count of one. The ten largest clones capture about 4.6% of the sample.

General study outcomes and caveats: In convalescent patients, a median around 90% of post-vaccine SARS-CoV-2-reactive clones were detected only after vaccination, suggesting vaccine-specific priming. Of the vaccine-specific clones found in convalescent patients, nearly all (304 of 307) were mono-reactive for SARS-CoV-2 spike instead of being cross-reactive with common cold coronaviruses. The study included relatively few convalescent patients and did not analyze early timepoints after natural infection. The median number of SARS-CoV-2-reactive clonotypes rose from 21 after infection to 38 after vaccination, but the change was not significant.

The rearrangement joined TRBV15 to TRBJ2-2; no D gene is confidently identified. This TCR was recovered from a human donor who had recovered from COVID-19. The sequenced sample was CD4+ T cells from blood, cultured in vitro. The CDR3 reads as follows: CATSRDFRGELFF. Read as DNA, the sequence is TGTGCCACCAGCAGAGATTTCAGGGGGGAGCTGTTTTTT.